The rows below give T cell receptor beta chains drawn from one sample of a study of CD8+ T cells in alopecia areata. Produced via immunoSEQ multiplex PCR; TCRdb's table is partial and in-frame only. This table holds approximately 180,000 clones, over 50% found once. Sequences were derived from CD4+ T cells sorted from blood, sampled at week 0. These TCRs come from a human donor with alopecia areata. The CDR3 runs from the conserved cysteine through the conserved F or W.

v_call: TRBV4-1; j_call: TRBJ1-6; cdr3_aa: CASSQNPPDRGSPLHF
v_call: TRBV30; j_call: TRBJ2-5; cdr3_aa: CAWSVLFWGRRETQYF
v_call: TRBV2; j_call: TRBJ1-5; cdr3_aa: CASTGRSNQPQHF
v_call: TRBV15; j_call: TRBJ2-5; cdr3_aa: CASGGPGQETQYF
v_call: TRBV5-1; j_call: TRBJ1-4; cdr3_aa: CASSLGLQNEKLFF
v_call: TRBV30; j_call: TRBJ1-6; cdr3_aa: CAWTVSGGSYNSPLHF
v_call: TRBV2; j_call: TRBJ2-3; cdr3_aa: CASSVRTSGGADTDTQYF
v_call: TRBV21-1; j_call: TRBJ2-7; cdr3_aa: CASSKRVGEQYF
v_call: TRBV5-4; j_call: TRBJ1-2; cdr3_aa: CASSLASGGRHGYTF
v_call: TRBV29-1; j_call: TRBJ2-3; cdr3_aa: CSAIQGWQGMDTQYF
v_call: TRBV6-5; j_call: TRBJ1-2; cdr3_aa: CASRGTGTNTF
v_call: TRBV29-1; j_call: TRBJ1-1; cdr3_aa: CSVVGADTEAFF
v_call: TRBV19; j_call: TRBJ2-4; cdr3_aa: CASSIMGAKNIQYF
v_call: TRBV11-3; j_call: TRBJ2-5; cdr3_aa: CASSGGETQYF
v_call: TRBV30; j_call: TRBJ1-1; cdr3_aa: CAWRKSQGEAFF
v_call: TRBV5-6; j_call: TRBJ2-1; cdr3_aa: CASSLTGVLGKYNEQFF
v_call: TRBV5-1; j_call: TRBJ1-1; cdr3_aa: CASSSTGVNTEAFF
v_call: TRBV29-1; j_call: TRBJ2-3; cdr3_aa: CSVVGRYTDTQYF
v_call: TRBV29-1; j_call: TRBJ2-5; cdr3_aa: CSVDLPETQYF
v_call: TRBV30; j_call: TRBJ2-5; cdr3_aa: CAWSEVGKTQYF
v_call: TRBV5-1; j_call: TRBJ2-1; cdr3_aa: CASSLGGTGSQNEQFF
v_call: TRBV7-9; j_call: TRBJ2-7; cdr3_aa: CASSPAGREQYF
v_call: TRBV29-1; j_call: TRBJ1-1; cdr3_aa: CSVVRDTEAFF
v_call: TRBV15; j_call: TRBJ1-1; cdr3_aa: CATSRANRGVTEAFF
v_call: TRBV5-1; j_call: TRBJ2-7; cdr3_aa: CASSELAGGDYEQYF
v_call: TRBV7-9; j_call: TRBJ2-1; cdr3_aa: CASDGDEQFF
v_call: TRBV23-1; j_call: TRBJ1-6; cdr3_aa: CASQTCNSPLHF
v_call: TRBV5-1; j_call: TRBJ1-6; cdr3_aa: CASSLVVGLQNSPLHF
v_call: TRBV2; j_call: TRBJ2-2; cdr3_aa: CASREQGTGELFF
v_call: TRBV4-1; j_call: TRBJ2-3; cdr3_aa: CASSQVSTDTQYF
v_call: TRBV5-1; j_call: TRBJ2-5; cdr3_aa: CASSLVAGGGETQYF
v_call: TRBV15; j_call: TRBJ2-3; cdr3_aa: CATKGPWADTQYF
v_call: TRBV29-1; j_call: TRBJ2-1; cdr3_aa: CSVGTGAYNEQFF
v_call: TRBV7-9; j_call: TRBJ1-1; cdr3_aa: CASSSTGRTEAFF
v_call: TRBV29-1; j_call: TRBJ1-1; cdr3_aa: CSVIPGLPSATEAFF
v_call: TRBV2; j_call: TRBJ2-1; cdr3_aa: CASWEGDEQFF
v_call: TRBV18; j_call: TRBJ1-2; cdr3_aa: CASSPPNGGYTF
v_call: TRBV4-1; j_call: TRBJ2-5; cdr3_aa: CASSPNPQARGLAQYF
v_call: TRBV7-9; j_call: TRBJ2-5; cdr3_aa: CASSLAVVREETQYF
v_call: TRBV7-9; j_call: TRBJ2-4; cdr3_aa: CASSFLGDKNIQYF
v_call: TRBV11-3; j_call: TRBJ2-6; cdr3_aa: CASSSTPSGANVLTF
v_call: TRBV7-9; j_call: TRBJ2-3; cdr3_aa: CASSSTDTQYF
v_call: TRBV6-1; j_call: TRBJ2-7; cdr3_aa: CASRDSGLYEQYF
v_call: TRBV30; j_call: TRBJ1-2; cdr3_aa: CAYLGRTYTF
v_call: TRBV2; j_call: TRBJ1-6; cdr3_aa: CASSEDSLYNSPLHF
v_call: TRBV5-1; j_call: TRBJ2-3; cdr3_aa: CASSLRAASTDTQYF
v_call: TRBV29-1; j_call: TRBJ2-2; cdr3_aa: CSVCENTGELFF
v_call: TRBV29-1; j_call: TRBJ2-7; cdr3_aa: CSASASPSYEQYF
v_call: TRBV5-6; j_call: TRBJ1-2; cdr3_aa: CASSLGGYGYTF
v_call: TRBV29-1; j_call: TRBJ2-7; cdr3_aa: CSVSGQGPTSYEQYF
v_call: TRBV9; j_call: TRBJ2-3; cdr3_aa: CASSATVSRTDTQYF
v_call: TRBV5-6; j_call: TRBJ1-4; cdr3_aa: CASSAGARGHEKLFF
v_call: TRBV11-2; j_call: TRBJ2-5; cdr3_aa: CASSLKQETQYF
v_call: TRBV30; j_call: TRBJ1-2; cdr3_aa: CACRTDSYGYTF
v_call: TRBV29-1; j_call: TRBJ2-2; cdr3_aa: CSVVENTGELFF